This T cell receptor (beta chain) was identified in a study of OX40 agonist ivuxolimab in advanced cancers. Findings and limits, study-wide: The study found among the lowest clonal expansion in partial responders at 0.1-3.0 mg/kg. More expanded clones were found, on average, in CD8+ than in CD4+ T cells.

V lost 0 bases and J lost 1; bases outside the gene matches: 3. Germline-derived CDR1 and CDR2 are SGDLS and YYNGEE. The CDR3 covers 16 residues. Notes on this clone: Its cognate antigen is unknown.

Produced via immunoSEQ multiplex PCR; TCRdb's table is partial and in-frame only. Among around 50,000 clones listed, 94% were seen once. The chain is built from TRBV9 and TRBJ2-1; 8 bases agree with TRBD2. The receptor was isolated from an adult with an advanced solid tumor such as melanoma, head and neck, liver or kidney cancer. The starting material was CD4+ or CD8+ T cells sorted from blood, obtained in a trial of the OX40 agonist ivuxolimab. The CDR3 nucleotides read TGTGCCAGCAGCGTAGGGACTAGCCAATCCTACAATGAGCAGTTCTTC. This codes for CASSVGTSQSYNEQFF.